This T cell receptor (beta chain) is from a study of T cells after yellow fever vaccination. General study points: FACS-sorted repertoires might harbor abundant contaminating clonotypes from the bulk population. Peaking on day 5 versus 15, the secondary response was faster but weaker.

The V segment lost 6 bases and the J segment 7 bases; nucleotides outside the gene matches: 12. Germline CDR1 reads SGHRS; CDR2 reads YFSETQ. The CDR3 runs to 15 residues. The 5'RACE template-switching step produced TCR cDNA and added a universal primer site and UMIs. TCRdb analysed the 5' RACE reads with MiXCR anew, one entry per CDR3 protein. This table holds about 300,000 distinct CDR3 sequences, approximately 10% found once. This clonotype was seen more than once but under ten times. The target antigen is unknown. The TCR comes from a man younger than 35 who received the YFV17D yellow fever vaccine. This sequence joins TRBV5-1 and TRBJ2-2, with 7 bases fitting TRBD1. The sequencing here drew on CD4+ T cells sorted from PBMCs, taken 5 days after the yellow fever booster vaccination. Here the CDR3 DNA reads TGCGCCAGCACCCCGTCCCAGGGGGAACGCGGGGAGCTGTTTTTT. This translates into CASTPSQGERGELFF.